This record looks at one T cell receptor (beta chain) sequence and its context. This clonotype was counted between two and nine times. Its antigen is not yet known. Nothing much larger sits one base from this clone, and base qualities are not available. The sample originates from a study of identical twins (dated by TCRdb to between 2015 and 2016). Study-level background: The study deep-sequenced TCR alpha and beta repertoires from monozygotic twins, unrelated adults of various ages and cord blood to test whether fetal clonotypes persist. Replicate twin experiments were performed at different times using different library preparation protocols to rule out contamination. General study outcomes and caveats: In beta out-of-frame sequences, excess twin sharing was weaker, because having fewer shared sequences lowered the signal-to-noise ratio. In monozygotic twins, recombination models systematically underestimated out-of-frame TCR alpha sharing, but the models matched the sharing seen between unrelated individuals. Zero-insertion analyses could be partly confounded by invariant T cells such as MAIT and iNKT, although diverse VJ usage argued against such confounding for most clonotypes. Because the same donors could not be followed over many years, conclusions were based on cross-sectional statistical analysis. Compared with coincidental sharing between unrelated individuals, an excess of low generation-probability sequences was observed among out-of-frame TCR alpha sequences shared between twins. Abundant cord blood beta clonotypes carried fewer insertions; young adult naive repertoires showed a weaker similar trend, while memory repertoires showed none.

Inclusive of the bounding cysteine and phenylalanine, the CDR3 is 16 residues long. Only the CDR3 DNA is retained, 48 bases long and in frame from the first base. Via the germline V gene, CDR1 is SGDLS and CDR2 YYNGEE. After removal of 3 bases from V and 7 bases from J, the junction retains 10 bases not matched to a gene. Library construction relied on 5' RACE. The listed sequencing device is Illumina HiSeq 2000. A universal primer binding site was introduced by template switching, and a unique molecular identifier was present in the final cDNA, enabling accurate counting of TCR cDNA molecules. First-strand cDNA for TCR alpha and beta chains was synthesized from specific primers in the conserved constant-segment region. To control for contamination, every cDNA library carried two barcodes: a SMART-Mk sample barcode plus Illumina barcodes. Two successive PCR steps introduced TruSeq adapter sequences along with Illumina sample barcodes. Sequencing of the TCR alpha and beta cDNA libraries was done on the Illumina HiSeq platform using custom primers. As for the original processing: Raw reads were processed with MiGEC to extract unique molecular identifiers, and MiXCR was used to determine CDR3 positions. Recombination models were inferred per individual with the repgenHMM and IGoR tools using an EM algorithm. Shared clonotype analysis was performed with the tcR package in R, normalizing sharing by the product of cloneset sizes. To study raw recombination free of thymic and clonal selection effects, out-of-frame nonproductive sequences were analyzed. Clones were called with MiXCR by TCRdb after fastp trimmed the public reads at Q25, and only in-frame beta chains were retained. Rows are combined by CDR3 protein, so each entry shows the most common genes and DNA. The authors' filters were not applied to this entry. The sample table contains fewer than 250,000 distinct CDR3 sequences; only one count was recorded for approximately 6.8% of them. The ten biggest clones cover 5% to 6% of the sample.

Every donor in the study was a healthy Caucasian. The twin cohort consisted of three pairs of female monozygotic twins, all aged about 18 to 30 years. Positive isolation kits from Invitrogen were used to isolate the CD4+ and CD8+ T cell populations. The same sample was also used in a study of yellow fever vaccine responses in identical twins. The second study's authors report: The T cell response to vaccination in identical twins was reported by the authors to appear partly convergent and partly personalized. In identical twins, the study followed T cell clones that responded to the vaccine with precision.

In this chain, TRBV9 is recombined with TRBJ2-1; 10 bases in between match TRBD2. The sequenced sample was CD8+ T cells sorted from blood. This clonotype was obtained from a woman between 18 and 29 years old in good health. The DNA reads TGTGCCAGCAGCGAAAGGACTAGCGGCCTTCAGAATGAGCAGTTCTTC. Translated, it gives CASSERTSGLQNEQFF.